The source of this TCR beta chain is a study of Ad26.COV2.S vaccination and SARS-CoV-2 variants. Germline-derived CDR1 and CDR2 are SEHNR and FQNEAQ (reference sequence). The CDR3 is 12 residues long. Trimming cost V 4 bases and J 6 bases, with 10 bases left between them. The repertoire was sequenced with immunoSEQ multiplex PCR; TCRdb's copy has only in-frame clones and lacks some. The sample holds 300,000 to 350,000 clones, approximately 86% seen once. Treatment described: roughly 18 received Ad26.COV2.S at low or high dose, single or two shots; 5 received placebo; per-sample allocation not given. Specimens were obtained on day 63 following the first vaccine or placebo injection. The administered vaccine (an Ad26 vector) expressed Wuhan-strain SARS-CoV-2 spike.

The chain uses TRBV7-9 and TRBJ2-7; D tentatively reads TRBD1 or TRBD2 (5 bases each). The receptor's source is a person between 18 and 59 years old who received the Ad26.COV2.S COVID-19 vaccine or a placebo. Sequenced here: peripheral blood, sampled in a trial of Ad26.COV2.S vaccine versus placebo. CDR3 in DNA: TGTGCCAGCAGCTCGGGACCGGGCGAGCAGTACTTC. This sequence encodes CASSSGPGEQYF. The whole variable domain, remainder taken from reference TRBV7-9 and TRBJ2-7, is DTGVSQNPRHKITKRGQNVTFRCDPISEHNRLYWYRQTLGQGPEFLTYFQNEAQLEKSRLLSDRFSAERPKGSFSTLEIQRTEQGDSAMYLCASSSGPGEQYFGPGTRLTVT.